Sequencing of this T cell receptor (beta chain) was carried out in a study of molecular identifiers for immune sequencing clone quantification. Study-wide findings and caveats: With a barcode shared among identical TCR molecules, highly expanded clone sizes could be underestimated.

Germline V CDR1 and CDR2: LGHNA, YSLEER. The CDR3 runs to 13 residues. The V end was cut by 0 bases, the J end by 8 bases, with 9 bases between. This clonotype was recorded a few times. Its specificity is not known. It was from about 21,000 to 970,000 sorted cells, with 10%, 30% or 50% RNA, that naive CD8 libraries came. Naive CD8 T cells underwent sorting with the CD8+CD4-CCR7+CD45RA+ definition. Both previously described methods and listed TCR primers were employed to make bulk TCR libraries. TCRdb called the PCR reads again in MiXCR, with one record for every CDR3 protein. The sample lists approximately 670,000 distinct CDR3 sequences; 15% to 20% were seen once.

The chain carries TRBV4-3 and TRBJ2-3; D gene ambiguous. This receptor was taken from a human donor in good health. Some libraries in this study had Jurkat cell RNA spiked in. The sample was naive CD8+ T cells from blood, with Jurkat cell RNA spiked in. Specified subset: FACS-sorted CD8+CD4-CCR7+CD45RA+ naive T cells. The CDR3 DNA is TGCGCCAGCAGCCAAGATTCCCAGTTTACGCAGTATTTT. Amino acid sequence: CASSQDSQFTQYF.